The 21 T cell receptor beta chains presented below share a single source sample, sequenced in a study of CD8 T cells in Susac syndrome. With random hexamers, reverse transcription was performed on roughly 0.45 to 1 ug of RNA. TCRdb reanalysed the immunoSEQ multiplex PCR reads using MiXCR and keeps one entry per CDR3 protein. The table includes about 120,000 distinct CDR3 sequences, 85% to 95% detected once. Sequencing was carried out using CD4+ T cells from PBMCs. The receptors derive from a human donor with multiple sclerosis.

The chain employs TRBV29-1 and TRBJ1-2; TRBD1 matches 9 bases. Germline values: CDR1 SQVTM, CDR2 ANQGSEA. Unmatched junction bases numbered 8, after V lost 4 bases and J lost 5 bases. This CDR3 has 14 residues. The CDR3, as DNA: TGCAGCGTTGCCTCGACAGGGGGAGGATATGGCTACACCTTC. Translation gives CSVASTGGGYGYTF.

The rearrangement uses TRBV6-5 and TRBJ1-2; 9 nucleotides line up with TRBD1. The CDR3 has 12 residues. Germline trimming cut 6 bases from V and 6 bases from J; bases unmatched to any gene: 2. Germline CDR1 reads MNHEY; CDR2 reads SVGAGI. The CDR3 nucleotides are TGTGCCAGCAGCTGGACAGGGGATGGCTACACCTTC. Translating gives CASSWTGDGYTF.

The chain combines TRBV11-1 with TRBJ2-7; either TRBD1 or TRBD2 may supply D (5 bases each). The CDR3 is made up of 13 amino acids. Germline assignment: CDR1 SGHAT and CDR2 FQDESV (reference sequence). Between the trimmed V and J ends, which lost 5 bases and 6 bases, there was a span of 14 bases. CDR3 region: CASSTEEGREQYF. CDR3 nucleotides: TGTGCCAGCAGCACCGAAGAGGGGCGCGAGCAGTACTTC.

This chain joins TRBV24-1 and TRBJ1-1; no definite D call. The germline gives CDR1 KGHDR, CDR2 SFDVKD. The CDR3 is 13 residues long. V gave up 3 bases and J gave up 11 bases, with 15 bases separating them. CDR3 sequence reads: CATSDADGIWAFF. Here the CDR3 DNA reads TGTGCCACCAGTGATGCGGACGGAATATGGGCTTTCTTT.

This chain links TRBV2 with TRBJ2-6; D ambiguous. Germline V lookup: CDR1 SNHLY, CDR2 FYNNEI. The CDR3 length is 16 residues. Trimming stripped 7 bases from V and 1 base from J, with 14 bases between. CDR3 nucleotides: TGTGCCAGCACAGGAACAGCATTATCTGGGGCCAACGTCCTGACTTTC. Its protein is CASTGTALSGANVLTF.

The V gene is TRBV7-2, the J gene TRBJ1-1; D unresolved. CDR1 and CDR2 (germline): SGHTA, FQGNSA. Trimming took off 2 bases at V and 1 base at J, with 11 bases between the two ends. The CDR3 runs 15 residues. CDR3 DNA: TGTGCCAGCAGCTTATACCCCAGATCGAACACTGAAGCTTTCTTT. Its translation is CASSLYPRSNTEAFF. Combining the CDR3 with reference TRBV7-2 and TRBJ1-1 gives the whole variable domain GAGVSQSPSNKVTEKGKDVELRCDPISGHTALYWYRQSLGQGLEFLIYFQGNSAPDKSGLPSDRFSAERTGGSVSTLTIQRTQQEDSAVYLCASSLYPRSNTEAFFGQGTRLTVV.

This chain uses TRBV20-1 with TRBJ2-5; TRBD2 matches at 9 bases. The J segment lost 1 base and the V segment lost 5 bases, leaving 5 bases of the junction unmatched. Germline V gives CDR1 DFQATT, CDR2 SNEGSKA (reference sequence). This CDR3 has 14 residues. The CDR3 loop reads CSAVAGAFQETQYF. The CDR3 nucleotides are TGCAGTGCTGTAGCGGGGGCCTTCCAAGAGACCCAGTACTTC.

The rearrangement uses TRBV20-1 and TRBJ2-2, with D possibly TRBD1 on 5 matching bases. CDR3 length equals 14 residues. The V and J ends lost 6 bases and 0 bases respectively, with 11 bases between them. CDR1 is DFQATT and CDR2 is SNEGSKA in the germline V gene (reference sequence). The CDR3 region has the DNA TGCAGTGCGCCGGACACATCGAACACCGGGGAGCTGTTTTTT. It specifies CSAPDTSNTGELFF.

The chain has TRBV27 and TRBJ1-6; tentative D call: TRBD1 (6 bases). V shed 7 bases and J shed 7 bases, with 26 bases lying between them. The CDR3 spans 18 residues. Germline CDR1 reads MNHEY; CDR2 reads SMNVEV (reference sequence). CDR3 amino acids: CASTQRISGGRENSPLHF. CDR3 coding DNA: TGTGCCAGCACTCAAAGAATCAGTGGGGGGCGCGAGAATTCACCCCTCCACTTT.

The V and J genes are TRBV19 and TRBJ2-7, with TRBD1 matching 7 bases. The CDR3 length is 13 residues. Germline-derived CDR1 and CDR2 are LNHDA and SQIVND (reference sequence). After removal of 7 bases from V and 5 bases from J, the junction contained 8 bases not matched to a gene. CDR3 in amino acids: CASKGPDRDEQYF. The CDR3 coding sequence is TGTGCCAGTAAGGGACCAGACAGGGACGAGCAGTACTTC.

This rearrangement joins TRBV30 to TRBJ1-2; D uncertain. The germline V gene encodes CDR1 GTSNPN and CDR2 SVGIG (reference sequence). Trimming took off 1 base at V and 6 bases at J, with 6 bases between the two ends. The CDR3 runs 11 residues. The CDR3, as DNA: TGTGCCTGGAGTGCTGGGAATGGCTACACCTTC. It encodes CAWSAGNGYTF. Supplemented by reference TRBV30 and TRBJ1-2, the full variable domain reads SQTIHQWPATLVQPVGSPLSLECTVEGTSNPNLYWYRQAAGRGLQLLFYSVGIGQISSEVPQNLSASRPQDRQFILSSKKLLLSDSGFYLCAWSAGNGYTFGSGTRLTVV.

The CDR3 DNA sequence: TGTGCCAGCAGTGAGGACAGGGTACAGCCCCAGCATTTT. This gives the protein CASSEDRVQPQHF. This chain uses TRBV6-1 with TRBJ1-5, with TRBD1 identical over 8 bases. J lost 7 bases, V lost 3 bases, and 2 bases had no gene match. CDR3 length equals 13 residues. Per germline, CDR1 MNHNS and CDR2 SASEGT.

V usage is TRBV7-2 and J usage is TRBJ1-2; 7 nucleotides align to TRBD1. The trim removed 0 bases at V and 7 bases at J, leaving 5 bases unmatched. Germline CDR1 and CDR2: SGHTA and FQGNSA. The CDR3 is made up of 14 amino acids. The CDR3 protein is CASSLAQGEGGYTF. Here the CDR3 DNA reads TGTGCCAGCAGCTTAGCCCAGGGGGAGGGTGGCTACACCTTC.

This chain links TRBV20-1 with TRBJ1-2; 9 bases align to TRBD1. The CDR3 totals 14 residues. The germline V gene encodes CDR1 DFQATT and CDR2 SNEGSKA (reference sequence). J was trimmed by 2 bases and V by 6 bases; bases with no gene match: 7. CDR3: CSAPVGQGNYGYTF. In nucleotides, the CDR3 is TGCAGTGCCCCAGTGGGACAGGGAAACTATGGCTACACCTTC.

The chain combines TRBV12-3 or TRBV12-4 with TRBJ1-4, with unresolved D. There are 11 residues in the CDR3. V was pared by 4 bases and J by 8 bases, with 5 bases between. The CDR3 DNA follows: TGTGCCAGCAGTTACCTAGAAAAACTGTTTTTT. This gives the protein CASSYLEKLFF.

V gene TRBV6-2 or TRBV6-3 combines with J gene TRBJ1-1; TRBD1 is a possible D gene (5 bases). Per the germline V gene, CDR1 is MNHEY and CDR2 is SVGEGT. Trimming removed 5 bases from V and 6 bases from J, with 10 bases in between. The CDR3 has 12 amino acids. The CDR3 is CASSRGVSEAFF. CDR3 nucleotides: TGTGCCAGCAGTAGGGGCGTCTCTGAAGCTTTCTTT.

J is TRBJ1-6 and V is TRBV27, with D possibly TRBD1 on 6 matching bases. Germline CDR1 and CDR2: MNHEY and SMNVEV (reference sequence). CDR3 length: 16 residues. Trimming took 6 bases from V and 3 from J, leaving 15 bases between them. The CDR3 protein is CASRLLTGNYNSPLHF. The CDR3 coding sequence is TGTGCCAGCAGACTCCTCACAGGGAACTATAATTCACCCCTCCACTTT.

This rearrangement joins TRBV19 to TRBJ1-2; 9 nucleotides align to TRBD1. CDR3 length: 15 amino acids. V dropped 5 bases and J dropped 5; count of bases not matched to a gene: 9. Germline values: CDR1 LNHDA, CDR2 SQIVND (reference sequence). This CDR3 reads CASSSRDRARYGYTF. As DNA, the CDR3 is TGTGCCAGTAGTTCCCGGGACAGGGCCCGATATGGCTACACCTTC.

The chain's CDR3 is CSVEPALETQYF. CDR3 in DNA: TGCAGCGTTGAGCCAGCTCTAGAGACCCAGTACTTC. This chain links TRBV29-1 with TRBJ2-5; D unresolved. Per the germline V gene, CDR1 is SQVTM and CDR2 is ANQGSEA. The CDR3 is 12 amino acids. V lost 3 bases and J lost 4, with 9 bases in between.

The chain links TRBV29-1 to TRBJ2-7, with D unclear. The V end lost 3 bases, the J end lost 4 bases, and 7 bases lay between the germline ends. Germline V gene lookup returns CDR1 SQVTM and CDR2 ANQGSEA. The length of the CDR3 is 11 residues. Here the CDR3 DNA reads TGCAGCGTTGAGTGGTCTTACGAGCAGTACTTC. Translating gives CSVEWSYEQYF.

The gene calls are TRBV18 and TRBJ2-3, with 9 positions matching TRBD1. The V segment lost 4 bases and the J segment 4 bases; nucleotides outside the gene matches: 3. The germline V gene has CDR1 KGHSH and CDR2 LQKENI. The CDR3 spans 14 residues. DNA of the CDR3: TGTGCCAGCTCACATGGGGACAGGGCAGATACGCAGTATTTT. It yields the protein CASSHGDRADTQYF.